The source of this T cell receptor beta chain is a study of molecular identifiers for immune sequencing clone quantification. Previously published methods and listed TCR primers were used for the bulk TCR libraries. TCRdb reprocessed the PCR reads via MiXCR and lists one record per CDR3 protein. The sample consists of 300,000 to 400,000 distinct CDR3 sequences, over 20% of them appearing once. Unmatched junction bases numbered 6, after V lost 3 bases and J lost 6 bases. This CDR3 has 14 residues. Sorted cell numbers of about 17,000 to 1,000,000, with 10%, 30% or 50% RNA, served as input for naive CD8 libraries. Naive CD8 T cells were FACS-sorted by CD8+CD4-CCR7+CD45RA+ markers. With respect to this clonotype: This may stem from a read error, because a much larger clone lies one nucleotide away.

Sequencing was done on a sample of naive CD8+ T cells from blood, with Jurkat cell RNA spiked in. The subset denotes: FACS-sorted CD8+CD4-CCR7+CD45RA+ naive T cells. The sequence derives from a human donor in good health. Some libraries in this study had Jurkat cell RNA spiked in. The V and J genes are TRBV12-3 or TRBV12-4 and TRBJ2-3, with TRBD2 matching over 7 bases. The CDR3 is CASSFGGGVDTQYF. The CDR3 DNA sequence: TGTGCCAGCAGTTTTGGCGGGGGAGTGGATACGCAGTATTTT.